Below, 5 T cell receptor beta chains from the same sample are listed, as sequenced in a study of beta chain features in type 1 diabetes. These receptors have no identified antigens. Findings and caveats of the study: People with Type 1 diabetes carried modestly yet significantly shorter TCRB CDR3s in all four CD4+ subsets.

Expressed TCRB transcripts got sequenced, as all isolated RNA was reverse transcribed. Only in-frame clones appear in the TCRdb table, and some are missing; sequencing was by immunoSEQ multiplex PCR. The repertoire consists of nearly 700,000 clones, with roughly 13% occurring once and the leading ten covering about 0.02%. The sample comprised naive CD4+ T cells from blood. Source of these receptors: a man between 18 and 29 years old with type 1 diabetes.

The rearrangement joins TRBV5-1 to TRBJ1-1; D perhaps matches TRBD1 (5 bases). This CDR3 region has 15 residues. Germline CDR1 is SGHRS and CDR2 is YFSETQ. The V and J ends lost 4 bases and 0 bases respectively, with 13 bases between them. CDR3 sequence (DNA): TGCGCCAGCAGCGCGACAGTCAGGCTGAACACTGAAGCTTTCTTT. Translated, it gives CASSATVRLNTEAFF. Combining the CDR3 with reference TRBV5-1 and TRBJ1-1 gives the whole variable domain KAGVTQTPRYLIKTRGQQVTLSCSPISGHRSVSWYQQTPGQGLQFLFEYFSETQRNKGNFPGRFSGRQFSNSRSEMNVSTLELGDSALYLCASSATVRLNTEAFFGQGTRLTVV.

This clone showed up just a few times. The J gene is TRBJ1-5, the V gene TRBV15; D gene ambiguous. The CDR3 runs to 15 residues. Deletions cut 3 bases from V and 3 bases from J, with 12 bases between. CDR1 and CDR2 (germline): LNHNV, YYDKDF (reference sequence). The CDR3: CATSSPDGYNQPQHF. The CDR3 DNA reads TGTGCCACCAGCAGCCCGGACGGTTACAATCAGCCCCAGCATTTT.

This chain links TRBV19 with TRBJ2-5; D could derive from TRBD1 or TRBD2 (6 bases each). Germline CDR1 is LNHDA and CDR2 is SQIVND (reference sequence). Trimming cost V 4 bases and J 2 bases, with 11 bases left between them. The CDR3 contains 14 residues. The CDR3 nucleotides are TGTGCCAGTAGTACCACGGGGGCGCAAGAGACCCAGTACTTC. It codes for CASSTTGAQETQYF.

This clone was seen only a few times. The chain joins TRBV5-1 to TRBJ2-7; 7 nucleotides line up with TRBD1. The germline V gene encodes CDR1 SGHRS and CDR2 YFSETQ. The V and J ends lost 5 bases and 5 bases, in that order; junction bases with no gene match: 10. There are 14 residues in the CDR3. CDR3 in amino acids: CASRDGQAIDEQYF. Here the CDR3 DNA reads TGCGCCAGCAGGGACGGACAGGCCATCGACGAGCAGTACTTC.

This clone has a handful of counts. This sequence joins TRBV30 and TRBJ1-5; 10 nucleotides line up with TRBD1. Germline V gene sequence: CDR1 GTSNPN, CDR2 SVGIG (reference sequence). With V trimmed by 7 bases and J by 11 bases, 14 bases remained unmatched. This CDR3 contains 14 residues. The CDR3 loop is CASKAGTGAQAQHF. CDR3 nucleotide sequence: TGTGCCTCTAAGGCCGGGACAGGGGCCCAAGCCCAGCATTTT.